This TCR beta chain was sequenced for a study of siplizumab effects on memory and regulatory T cells. The study, taken as a whole, reports: With siplizumab, mappable alloreactive CD4+ clones averaged roughly 72% Treg-derived, versus around 28% in controls. Most alloreactive clones went unmapped to unstimulated subsets; only a minor fraction mapped. Alloreactive sequences traceable to unstimulated CD4+ memory cells declined significantly under siplizumab.

CDR3 length: 16 amino acids. The V and J ends lost 6 bases and 0 bases respectively, with 15 bases between them. Germline V gene lookup returns CDR1 SGHVS and CDR2 FNYEAQ. To note about this clone: Its antigen remains unknown.

Assayed TCR templates numbered some 100,000 for each sample. Some clones are missing from TCRdb's copy, which holds only in-frame ones; the method was immunoSEQ multiplex PCR. The table lists about 68,000 clones, just over 90% of them singletons, with approximately 4.5% in the top ten. Sequenced: CD8+ T cells sorted from blood. This chain connects TRBV7-6 to TRBJ1-3; tentative D call: TRBD1 (6 bases). This TCR came from a human donor in good health. In DNA, the CDR3 is TGTGCCAGCAGATATACAGGGCAGAGCTCTGGAAACACCATATATTTT. This codes for CASRYTGQSSGNTIYF.